These 14 T cell receptor beta chains were sequenced from one sample in a study of blood T cell repertoires in COVID-19. Libraries were prepared by immunoSEQ multiplex PCR; TCRdb keeps only in-frame clonotypes and omits some of them. This sample carries 95,000 to 150,000 clones, around three quarters of them seen once, and the ten largest clones take 15% to 20%. Sequenced sample: peripheral blood. The receptors come from a man aged 60 to 75 with active or convalescent COVID-19.

The chain employs TRBV11-3 and TRBJ2-5; 8 positions agree with TRBD2. In germline, CDR1 is SGHNT, CDR2 YENEEA. V shed 1 base and J 2 bases; nucleotides not matched to a gene: 3. The CDR3 is 15 residues long. In DNA, the CDR3 is TGTGCCAGCAGCTTAGGGCGGGAGGCTCAAGAGACCCAGTACTTC. Protein sequence: CASSLGREAQETQYF.

V usage is TRBV7-9 and J usage is TRBJ1-1, with TRBD1 identical over 7 bases. CDR3 length equals 14 residues. The germline V gene has CDR1 SEHNR and CDR2 FQNEAQ (reference sequence). Trimming took 3 bases from V and 6 from J; bases not matched to a gene: 7. The CDR3 DNA reads TGTGCCAGCAGCTTCTCGACAGGGCTGTCTGAAGCTTTCTTT. Its protein product is CASSFSTGLSEAFF.

The gene calls are TRBV9 and TRBJ1-5, with a weak D call TRBD1 (5 bases). The CDR3 has 18 amino acids. The germline gives CDR1 SGDLS, CDR2 YYNGEE. Trimming stripped 0 bases from V and 2 bases from J, with 18 bases between. The CDR3 sequence: CASSVGAGRAGGNQPQHF. The CDR3 DNA follows: TGTGCCAGCAGCGTAGGGGCGGGGCGCGCTGGCGGCAATCAGCCCCAGCATTTT.

This clone was seen only a few times. This chain connects TRBV10-3 to TRBJ2-7, with 8 positions matching TRBD2. This CDR3 region has 15 residues. Trimming cost V 3 bases and J 6 bases; bases outside gene matches: 10. Germline lookup yields CDR1 ENHRY and CDR2 SYGVKD. CDR3 nucleotide sequence: TGTGCCATCAGTGATTTATTTAGCGGGAACCGCGAGCAGTACTTC. Encoded protein: CAISDLFSGNREQYF.

This chain uses TRBV19 with TRBJ1-2, with D tentatively TRBD1 (5 bases). The CDR3 is 13 amino acids. V lost 4 bases and J lost 1, with 7 bases in between. In germline, CDR1 is LNHDA, CDR2 SQIVND (reference sequence). The CDR3 nucleotides read TGTGCCAGTAGTAGGGGCTTTAACTATGGCTACACCTTC. Translated: CASSRGFNYGYTF. The complete variable domain, with remaining parts taken from reference TRBV19 and TRBJ1-2, reads DGGITQSPKYLFRKEGQNVTLSCEQNLNHDAMYWYRQDPGQGLRLIYYSQIVNDFQKGDIAEGYSVSREKKESFPLTVTSAQKNPTAFYLCASSRGFNYGYTFGSGTRLTVV.

As for this clone: This sample also contains other DNA sequences that code for the same CDR3. The rearrangement joins TRBV24-1 to TRBJ2-1, with D perhaps matching TRBD2 (6 bases). Germline CDR1 is KGHDR and CDR2 is SFDVKD. This CDR3 is 16 amino acids long. Trimming took 4 bases from V and 1 from J, leaving 13 bases between them. CDR3 protein: CATSDLSGSSYNEQFF. The CDR3 coding sequence is TGTGCCACCAGTGACCTTAGCGGTAGTTCCTACAATGAGCAGTTCTTC.

The CDR3 nucleotides are TGTGCCAGCAGTGAGAATTGGCGGGAGGTGGAGACCCAGTACTTC. This translates into CASSENWREVETQYF. V usage is TRBV2 and J usage is TRBJ2-5; 8 bases match TRBD2. CDR1 is SNHLY and CDR2 is FYNNEI in the germline V gene. The CDR3 consists of 15 residues. J gave up 5 bases and V 3 bases, and 8 bases lay outside the gene matches.

This rearrangement joins TRBV29-1 to TRBJ2-7; a possible D gene is TRBD2 (6 bases). The CDR3 is 14 residues long. The germline CDR1 and CDR2 sequences are SQVTM and ANQGSEA. V lost 7 bases to trimming and J lost 2 bases, with 18 bases between them. This chain's CDR3 is CSAEGRTPPYEQYF. DNA for the CDR3: TGCAGCGCCGAGGGGAGGACCCCTCCCTACGAGCAGTACTTC.

The rearrangement links TRBV19 to TRBJ2-7; 12 bases agree with TRBD1. Trimming took 5 bases from V and 2 from J; bases not matched to a gene: 7. Germline lookup yields CDR1 LNHDA and CDR2 SQIVND (reference sequence). This CDR3 has 16 residues. In DNA, the CDR3 is TGTGCCAGTAGTTCTTTGGGACAGGGGGCCCCCTACGAGCAGTACTTC. Translation: CASSSLGQGAPYEQYF.

The V call is TRBV5-8, the J call TRBJ1-1, with 8 positions matching TRBD1. CDR1 and CDR2 (germline): SGHTS, YDEGEE. The CDR3 runs 12 residues. With 4 bases clipped from V and 10 bases from J, the junction kept 6 bases outside the gene matches. The CDR3: CASSPLQGVAFF. CDR3 nucleotides: TGTGCCAGCAGCCCACTACAGGGGGTAGCTTTCTTT.

This sequence joins TRBV27 and TRBJ2-7; no firm D call. Germline values: CDR1 MNHEY, CDR2 SMNVEV (reference sequence). The CDR3 spans 15 residues. Deletions cut 2 bases from V and 5 bases from J, with 16 bases between. The CDR3 reads CASSLVGHLLDEQYF. The CDR3 region has the DNA TGTGCCAGCAGTTTAGTTGGCCACCTCCTGGACGAGCAGTACTTC.

This sequence joins TRBV7-2 and TRBJ2-7; a possible D gene is TRBD2 (6 bases). Germline loops: CDR1 SGHTA, CDR2 FQGNSA. V was clipped by 6 bases and J by 4 bases, with 10 bases between them. The CDR3 extends over 12 amino acids. The CDR3 sequence is CASSSGRYEQYF. Here the CDR3 DNA reads TGTGCCAGCAGTTCAGGGAGGTACGAGCAGTACTTC.

The rearrangement joins TRBV24-1 to TRBJ2-3; D perhaps matches TRBD2 (7 bases). Trimming left V 5 bases short and J 3 bases short, with 14 bases between. Looked up from germline, CDR1 is KGHDR and CDR2 is SFDVKD. This CDR3 region has 15 residues. The DNA for the CDR3 is TGTGCCACCAGTGTTCGGGGGGCCCAAACAGATACGCAGTATTTT. As protein: CATSVRGAQTDTQYF.

This clone was counted at least ten times. The chain carries TRBV24-1 and TRBJ2-7; maybe TRBD2 (5 bases). Looked up from germline, CDR1 is KGHDR and CDR2 is SFDVKD. V lost 9 bases to trimming and J lost 0 bases, with 11 bases between them. This CDR3 is built from 13 residues. CDR3 DNA: TGTGCCACCCGGGATCCCAACTCCTACGAGCAGTACTTC. Its protein is CATRDPNSYEQYF.